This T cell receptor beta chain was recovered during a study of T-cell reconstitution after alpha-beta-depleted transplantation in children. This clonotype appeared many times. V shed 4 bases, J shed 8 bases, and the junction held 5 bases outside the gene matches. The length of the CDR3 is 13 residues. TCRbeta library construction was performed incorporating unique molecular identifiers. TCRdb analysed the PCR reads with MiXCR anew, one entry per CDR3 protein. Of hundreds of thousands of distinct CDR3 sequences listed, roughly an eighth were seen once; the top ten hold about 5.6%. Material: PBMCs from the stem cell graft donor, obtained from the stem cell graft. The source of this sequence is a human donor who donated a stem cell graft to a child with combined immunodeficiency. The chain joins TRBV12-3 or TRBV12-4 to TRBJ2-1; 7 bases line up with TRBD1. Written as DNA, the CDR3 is TGTGCCAGCAGTTACACAGGGGCCCATGAGCAGTTCTTC. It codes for CASSYTGAHEQFF.